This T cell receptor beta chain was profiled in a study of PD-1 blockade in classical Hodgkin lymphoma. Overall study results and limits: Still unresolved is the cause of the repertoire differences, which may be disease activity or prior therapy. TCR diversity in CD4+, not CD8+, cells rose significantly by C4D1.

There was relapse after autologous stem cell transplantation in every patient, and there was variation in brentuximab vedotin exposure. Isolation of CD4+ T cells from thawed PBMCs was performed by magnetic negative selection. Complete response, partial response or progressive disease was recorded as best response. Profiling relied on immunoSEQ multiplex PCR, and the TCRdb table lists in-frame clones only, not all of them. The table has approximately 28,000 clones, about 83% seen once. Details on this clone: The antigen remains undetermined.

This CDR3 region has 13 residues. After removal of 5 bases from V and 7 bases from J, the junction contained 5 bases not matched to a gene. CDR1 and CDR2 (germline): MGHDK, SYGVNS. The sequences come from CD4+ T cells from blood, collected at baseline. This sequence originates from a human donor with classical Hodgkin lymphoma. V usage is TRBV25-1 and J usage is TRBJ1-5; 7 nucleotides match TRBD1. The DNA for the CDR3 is TGTGCCAGCAGTCAGGGGGGGGGCCAGCCCCAGCATTTT. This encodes CASSQGGGQPQHF.